This T cell receptor (beta chain) was sequenced during a study of shared clonotypes between healthy human individuals. Whole-study results and caveats: What naive subsets generally showed was a larger estimated richness than memory subsets showed.

J lost 4 bases, V lost 3 bases, and 4 bases had no gene match. The CDR3 is 15 residues long. Germline V gene sequence: CDR1 KGHSH, CDR2 LQKENI. About this clone: Antigen unknown.

Some clones are missing from TCRdb's copy, which holds only in-frame ones; the method was immunoSEQ multiplex PCR. The sample lists about 1.1 million clones, 75% to 85% occurring once. Input material: memory CD4+ T cells from PBMCs. Sample subset: CD45RA-negative fraction. The J gene is TRBJ2-3, the V gene TRBV18; 10 bases match TRBD2. This TCR came from a man aged 18 to 30 in good health. Some clones in this sample may be carry-over from other donors' samples. The CDR3 DNA follows: TGTGCCAGCTCACCCAGCGGGGGGGGGCCAGATACGCAGTATTTT. This codes for CASSPSGGGPDTQYF.